Listed here are 31 T cell receptor beta chains from one sample, sequenced in a study of breast tumors, draining lymph nodes, adjacent tissues. The lymph nodes were axillary draining lymph nodes from breast cancer patients. MiXCR, run by TCRdb on the multiplex PCR reads, gives a single entry per CDR3 protein. The sample lists roughly 110,000 distinct CDR3 sequences; under 40% were seen once. The sequencing sample was made of axillary lymph node tissue. The origin of the receptors is a female donor with breast cancer. Some clones in this sample may be carry-over from other donors' samples.

This clonotype was counted many times. The chain combines TRBV10-2 with TRBJ2-7; D gene ambiguous. The CDR3 spans 15 residues. Germline V gene lookup returns CDR1 WSHSY and CDR2 SAAADI. Trimming cost V 3 bases and J 0 bases, with 12 bases left between them. For the CDR3, the DNA is TGCGCCAGCAGTGACGAGAGGATTAGCTCCTACGAGCAGTACTTC. Residues: CASSDERISSYEQYF.

Only a few counts were recorded for this clonotype. This may come from a read error, since a much larger clone is one base off. The genes are TRBV11-2 and TRBJ1-2; tentative D call: TRBD1 (5 bases). CDR1 SGHAT and CDR2 FQNNGV come from the germline V gene. The CDR3 totals 13 residues. Deletions cut 5 bases from V and 7 bases from J, with 14 bases between. The DNA of the CDR3 is TGTGCCAGCAGCCTATCGGGGGACTCTGGCTACACCTTC. Translated, it gives CASSLSGDSGYTF.

This clonotype was seen a few times. The V call is TRBV10-3, the J call TRBJ1-1; D gene ambiguous. Germline loops: CDR1 ENHRY, CDR2 SYGVKD. V gave up 3 bases and J gave up 3 bases, with 5 bases separating them. This CDR3 contains 12 residues. In DNA form, the CDR3 reads TGTGCCATCAGTGAAAGGGACACTGAAGCTTTCTTT. Translated, it gives CAISERDTEAFF.

The table lists this clonotype with many counts. The chain has TRBV6-5 and TRBJ2-1, with 11 bases matching TRBD2. Per the germline V gene, CDR1 is MNHEY and CDR2 is SVGAGI. Trimming took 7 bases from V and 3 from J; bases not matched to a gene: 8. The CDR3 totals 16 residues. In DNA form, the CDR3 reads TGTGCCAGCAAACACCGAGGGACTAGCGGCTACAATGAGCAGTTCTTC. As protein: CASKHRGTSGYNEQFF.

The table lists this clonotype with a few counts. The chain uses TRBV6-2 or TRBV6-3 and TRBJ2-1, with TRBD2 as a possible D gene (5 bases). Trimming took off 7 bases at V and 7 bases at J, with 17 bases between the two ends. This CDR3 spans 14 amino acids. Germline values: CDR1 MNHEY, CDR2 SVGEGT. The chain's CDR3 is CASKQFVGENEQFF. As DNA, the CDR3 is TGTGCCAGCAAACAGTTCGTCGGGGAAAATGAGCAGTTCTTC.

The chain combines TRBV7-9 with TRBJ2-1; perhaps D is TRBD1 or TRBD2 (7 bases each). Germline V CDR1 and CDR2: SEHNR, FQNEAQ (reference sequence). The CDR3 totals 14 residues. Between the trimmed V and J ends, which lost 8 bases and 5 bases, there was a span of 16 bases. The DNA of the CDR3 is TGTGCCAGCGGCTCTTCAGGGGGGGACAATGAGCAGTTCTTC. Encoded protein: CASGSSGGDNEQFF.

The sample holds many counts of this clonotype. The V call is TRBV24-1, the J call TRBJ2-7; D is unresolved. The CDR3 consists of 14 residues. The V gene's germline CDR1 is KGHDR and CDR2 SFDVKD. V was pared by 3 bases and J by 3 bases, with 11 bases between. CDR3 DNA: TGTGCCACCAGTGATAACCAGCGACTCTACGAGCAGTACTTC. It codes for CATSDNQRLYEQYF.

In this sample, this clonotype turned up many times. V usage is TRBV7-9 and J usage is TRBJ2-2; 14 positions agree with TRBD2. This CDR3 region has 19 residues. The V gene end was trimmed by 5 bases and the J gene end by 1 base; junction bases not matched to a gene: 9. Germline V gene lookup returns CDR1 SEHNR and CDR2 FQNEAQ (reference sequence). CDR3: CASSPTPGTSGRNTGELFF. The CDR3 bases are TGTGCCAGCAGCCCAACCCCCGGGACTAGCGGGAGGAACACCGGGGAGCTGTTTTTT.

In its sample, this clonotype was seen many times. The chain is built from TRBV3-1 and TRBJ2-7, with D hard to call. CDR1 is LGHDT and CDR2 is YNNKEL in the germline V gene (reference sequence). The length of the CDR3 is 14 residues. With 0 bases removed from V and 1 base from J, the gap between germline ends came to 7 bases. In DNA form, the CDR3 reads TGTGCCAGCAGCCAAGAGGCCGGATCCTACGAGCAGTACTTC. Residues: CASSQEAGSYEQYF.

This clonotype was seen ten or more times. A much larger clone lies one base from this, so it may be a read error. The V and J genes are TRBV2 and TRBJ2-7; 10 bases line up with TRBD2. This CDR3 is built from 14 residues. Germline V gene sequence: CDR1 SNHLY, CDR2 FYNNEI. As DNA, the CDR3 is TGTGCCAGCAAGAAGCGGGGGGGGACCTACGGGCAGTACTTC. Encoded protein: CASKKRGGTYGQYF. The variable domain in full, with the rest retrieved from reference TRBV2 and TRBJ2-7, is EPEVTQTPSHQVTQMGQEVILRCVPISNHLYFYWYRQILGQKVEFLVSFYNNEISEKSEIFDDQFSVERPDGSNFTLKIRSTKLEDSAMYFCASKKRGGTYGQYFGPGTRLTVT.

Note on this clonotype: The junction and the germline gene differ at one end; a read error may be behind it. The chain couples TRBV24-1 to TRBJ2-1; D may correspond to TRBD1 or TRBD2 (5 bases each). CDR3 length equals 16 residues. CDR1 is KGHDR and CDR2 is SFDVKD in the germline V gene. In DNA form, the CDR3 reads TGTGCCACCAGTGATTGGACTCGAACGGGACCTGGTGAGCAGTTTTTC. Its translation: CATSDWTRTGPGEQFF.

The chain has TRBV9 and TRBJ2-2, with 7 nucleotides matching TRBD2. The V and J ends lost 4 bases and 7 bases, in that order; junction bases with no gene match: 13. The germline V gene encodes CDR1 SGDLS and CDR2 YYNGEE. This CDR3 is built from 16 residues. CDR3 sequence (DNA): TGTGCCAGCAGCTCCGCAGGACTAGTTTTAGTCGGGGAGCTGTTTTTT. It encodes CASSSAGLVLVGELFF.

As for this clonotype: The CDR3 does not end in the conserved phenylalanine or tryptophan, so this is likely a read error. Because the CDR3's place on the DNA is in doubt, the DNA is left out and the CDR3 is given as listed by TCRdb. The V gene is TRBV19, the J gene TRBJ2-1; the table's D call TRBD2 went unverified against the DNA. The CDR3 length equals 16 residues, ends included. Per the germline V gene, CDR1 is LNHDA and CDR2 is SQIVND (reference sequence). The CDR3 protein is CASSPSASGRAYIRFL.

This clonotype came up once. This may come from a read error, since a much larger clone is one base off. The chain is built from TRBV6-2 or TRBV6-3 and TRBJ2-5; the D gene is possibly TRBD2 (5 bases). The CDR3 length is 12 residues. CDR1 is MNHEY, CDR2 SVGEGT, per germline. The CDR3 bases are TGTGCCGGCAGTCACTCGGGGGAGACCCAGTACTTC. Translating it yields CAGSHSGETQYF.

J is TRBJ1-1 and V is TRBV19, with 9 positions matching TRBD1. Per germline, CDR1 LNHDA and CDR2 SQIVND (reference sequence). The CDR3 consists of 15 residues. V shed 5 bases and J 6 bases; nucleotides not matched to a gene: 10. The CDR3 loop reads CASSFTPGQGSEAFF. In DNA form, the CDR3 reads TGTGCCAGTAGTTTCACTCCGGGACAGGGCTCTGAAGCTTTCTTT.

Worth noting for this clonotype: A much larger clonotype is one base distant, so this may be a read error. The rearrangement uses TRBV12-3 or TRBV12-4 and TRBJ1-5, with 7 nucleotides matching TRBD1. V trimming: 3 bases; J trimming: 15 bases; junction bases outside the gene matches: 11. This CDR3 has 13 residues. CDR3 residues: CASSFARDRPTHF. As DNA, the CDR3 is TGTGCCAGCAGTTTCGCGCGGGACAGACCCACGCATTTT.

This clonotype was detected many times. The CDR3 spells CSARRQETNEKLFF. The CDR3 bases are TGCAGTGCTAGAAGGCAGGAAACTAATGAAAAACTGTTTTTT. The gene calls are TRBV20-1 and TRBJ1-4; no firm D call. Trimming removed 2 bases from V and 1 base from J, with 8 bases in between. The CDR3 contains 14 residues. Germline-derived CDR1 and CDR2 are DFQATT and SNEGSKA (reference sequence).

Note on this clonotype: An end of the junction differs from the germline gene, which may be a read error. V usage is TRBV2 and J usage is TRBJ2-7, with 8 bases that match TRBD1. The CDR3 covers 17 residues. Germline V gene lookup returns CDR1 SNHLY and CDR2 FYNNEI. The CDR3 region is CACSEALLRTGLYEQYF. CDR3 in DNA: TGTGCCTGCAGTGAGGCGCTTCTACGGACAGGGTTGTACGAGCAGTACTTC.

About this clonotype: One end of the junction is discordant with germline, which a read error may explain. The chain joins TRBV20-1 to TRBJ2-7, with unresolved D. The CDR3 has 15 residues. Germline V gives CDR1 DFQATT, CDR2 SNEGSKA (reference sequence). CDR3 coding DNA: TGCAGTGCTGGAGATGAGGAGACCTACTCCTACGAGCAGTACTTC. This sequence encodes CSAGDEETYSYEQYF.

The chain couples TRBV10-3 to TRBJ2-3, with 12 bases matching TRBD2. The CDR3 has 13 residues. J lost 6 bases, V lost 9 bases, and 4 bases had no gene match. Germline CDR1 reads ENHRY; CDR2 reads SYGVKD. The CDR3 DNA reads TGTGCCATTAGGACTAGCGGGAAGGATACGCAGTATTTT. It codes for CAIRTSGKDTQYF.

CDR3 coding DNA: TGTGCCATCAGTGAGTATGGCAGGGGAAAGAATGGCTACACCTTC. Its protein is CAISEYGRGKNGYTF. The rearrangement links TRBV10-3 to TRBJ1-2, with a possible D match to TRBD1 (6 bases). Germline-derived CDR1 and CDR2 are ENHRY and SYGVKD. The V and J ends lost 1 base and 6 bases respectively, with 15 bases between them. The CDR3 sequence is 15 residues long.

This clonotype was detected ten times or more. This chain joins TRBV20-1 and TRBJ2-2; TRBD2 aligns across 7 bases. The germline gives CDR1 DFQATT, CDR2 SNEGSKA (reference sequence). V lost 0 bases, J lost 4 bases, and 8 bases stayed unmatched. The CDR3 consists of 16 residues. This CDR3 is CSARDRAGRVTGELFF. The CDR3, as DNA: TGCAGTGCTAGAGATCGGGCAGGGAGGGTCACCGGGGAGCTGTTTTTT.

Ten or more counts support this clonotype. V usage is TRBV2 and J usage is TRBJ1-3; unclear D gene. This CDR3 is 16 amino acids long. V lost 5 bases, J lost 4 bases, and 18 bases lay in between. Germline V lookup: CDR1 SNHLY, CDR2 FYNNEI. CDR3 region: CASSLGRTIGGNTIYF. In nucleotides, the CDR3 is TGTGCCAGCAGTCTTGGAAGGACCATAGGAGGAAACACCATATATTTT. Together with reference TRBV2 and TRBJ1-3, the CDR3 gives the full variable domain: EPEVTQTPSHQVTQMGQEVILRCVPISNHLYFYWYRQILGQKVEFLVSFYNNEISEKSEIFDDQFSVERPDGSNFTLKIRSTKLEDSAMYFCASSLGRTIGGNTIYFGEGSWLTVV.

This clonotype was recorded many times. The V call is TRBV28, the J call TRBJ2-7; 10 bases align to TRBD1. Germline trimming cut 4 bases from V and 3 bases from J; bases unmatched to any gene: 6. From germline, CDR1 is MDHEN and CDR2 SYDVKM. The CDR3 consists of 15 residues. The CDR3: CASSSWTGGDYEQYF. The CDR3 DNA reads TGTGCCAGCAGTTCCTGGACAGGGGGAGACTACGAGCAGTACTTC. Based on the CDR3 plus reference TRBV28 and TRBJ2-7, the full variable domain is DVKVTQSSRYLVKRTGEKVFLECVQDMDHENMFWYRQDPGLGLRLIYFSYDVKMKEKGDIPEGYSVSREKKERFSLILESASTNQTSMYLCASSSWTGGDYEQYFGPGTRLTVT.

This clonotype was seen many times. The chain joins TRBV7-2 to TRBJ2-1, with 11 nucleotides matching TRBD2. V lost 5 bases, J lost 3 bases, and 3 bases stayed unmatched. Per the germline V gene, CDR1 is SGHTA and CDR2 is FQGNSA. The CDR3 loop spans 15 amino acids. The DNA for the CDR3 is TGTGCCAGCAGCCTTAGCGGGGGGGTCTACAATGAGCAGTTCTTC. Protein: CASSLSGGVYNEQFF. Full variable domain (rest looked up from reference TRBV7-2 and TRBJ2-1): GAGVSQSPSNKVTEKGKDVELRCDPISGHTALYWYRQSLGQGLEFLIYFQGNSAPDKSGLPSDRFSAERTGGSVSTLTIQRTQQEDSAVYLCASSLSGGVYNEQFFGPGTRLTVL.

This clonotype was seen only a few times. Given a much more abundant clone one base away, this may be a read error. V gene TRBV5-6 combines with J gene TRBJ2-3; the match to TRBD2 covers 8 bases. The V segment lost 4 bases and the J segment 4 bases; nucleotides outside the gene matches: 14. CDR1 and CDR2 (germline): SGHDT, YYEEEE. This CDR3 contains 17 residues. CDR3 sequence reads: CASSPPGPAGVSDTQYF. In DNA, the CDR3 is TGTGCCAGCAGCCCGCCGGGACCAGCGGGGGTCTCAGATACGCAGTATTTT.

The chain carries TRBV19 and TRBJ1-6; tentatively, D is TRBD1 (6 bases). Between the trimmed V and J ends, which lost 6 bases and 7 bases, there was a span of 13 bases. CDR1 is LNHDA, CDR2 SQIVND, per germline (reference sequence). There are 14 residues in the CDR3. The CDR3 region has the DNA TGTGCCAGTAGCATAACAGGGCTCAATTCACCCCTCCACTTT. Translation gives CASSITGLNSPLHF.

On this clonotype: An end of the junction does not agree with germline; a read error may underlie this. The chain recombines TRBV4-3 with TRBJ2-5; D call uncertain. CDR3 length equals 13 residues. Germline assignment: CDR1 LGHNA and CDR2 YSLEER. The CDR3 DNA reads as TGCGCCGGCAGCCAAGGGATGGGTGAGACCCAGTACTTC. It yields the protein CAGSQGMGETQYF.

This clonotype was counted ten times or more. The genes are TRBV7-2 and TRBJ2-3; 10 bases are shared with TRBD2. The CDR3 is 19 residues long. Germline CDR1 reads SGHTA; CDR2 reads FQGNSA. V shed 1 base, J shed 4 bases, and the junction held 14 bases outside the gene matches. The CDR3 loop reads CASSLGLAGVGGRADTQYF. CDR3 sequence (DNA): TGTGCCAGCAGCTTAGGTCTAGCGGGAGTTGGGGGGAGGGCAGATACGCAGTATTTT.

Concerning this clonotype itself: This could be a read error, since a much larger clone is one nucleotide away. The CDR3 reads CASSGGLGWGREGHTF. The CDR3 DNA is TGTGCCAGCAGCGGAGGGTTGGGGTGGGGGCGGGAAGGCCACACCTTC. The J gene is TRBJ1-2, the V gene TRBV7-2; D might be TRBD1 (6 bases). This CDR3 spans 16 amino acids. CDR1 and CDR2 (germline): SGHTA, FQGNSA. Trimming pared 5 bases from V and 12 bases from J, leaving 28 bases between.

This clonotype showed up many times. J is TRBJ1-6 and V is TRBV3-2. TRBV3-2 is recorded as a pseudogene. CDR3 length: 15 amino acids. CDR3 bases: TGTGCCAGCAGCTATCTCTCCGAGCCCAATTCACCCCTCCACTTT. As protein: CASSYLSEPNSPLHF.